A selection of T cell receptor beta chains follows, all from one sample in a study of blood T cell dynamics during melanoma immunotherapy. Sequencing used immunoSEQ multiplex PCR; TCRdb keeps in-frame clones, though not all of them. The sample includes 25,000 to 35,000 clones, approximately 88% of them seen just once. Sequencing used blood, obtained from a patient treated with checkpoint blockade. The source of these receptors is a human donor with melanoma. The CDR3 runs from the conserved cysteine through the conserved F or W. The size field is filled for only some rows; it gives once, few, many or a size class.

cdr3_length,clone_size,j_call,v_call,cdr3_aa
13,.,TRBJ1-2,TRBV19,CASSSGQGDGYTF
15,.,TRBJ1-5,TRBV11-2,CASSLDGKGKEPQHF
18,once,TRBJ2-5,TRBV4-2,CASSQDRAAGGPWETQYF
14,.,TRBJ2-7,TRBV7-8,CASSLRTFSYEQYF
18,.,TRBJ2-5,TRBV7-2,CASSLGLQAGGLQETQYF
14,once,TRBJ1-1,TRBV19,CASSMLDSPLGAFF
17,.,TRBJ2-7,TRBV6-1,CASSEYVVTGVSYEQYF
13,.,TRBJ2-7,TRBV6-5,CASAGQPLYEQYF
14,few,TRBJ1-4,TRBV30,CAWSGDRGNEKLFF
17,.,TRBJ1-5,TRBV23-1,CASSQGAGTGWNQPQHF
14,.,TRBJ1-2,TRBV6-5,CASRNLDRAYGYTF
16,once,TRBJ1-6,TRBV5-8,CASSRQGALYNSPLHF
14,few,TRBJ1-2,TRBV2,CASRASGGLDGYTF
13,.,TRBJ2-7,TRBV27,CASRGGSSYEQYF
15,.,TRBJ1-1,TRBV30,CAWTLRTGANTEAFF
14,.,TRBJ1-1,TRBV7-2,CASSSPQGGLRLFF
15,.,TRBJ1-1,TRBV10-3,CAISDTGVPNTEAFF
16,.,TRBJ2-1,TRBV5-4,CASSPSELKVYNEQFF
12,once,TRBJ2-7,TRBV5-4,CASSEADYEQYF
15,.,TRBJ1-4,TRBV11-3,CASSLEDRGAEKLFF
15,.,TRBJ2-3,TRBV10-1,CASGDFQAGTDTQYF
17,.,TRBJ2-3,TRBV7-9,CASSLLLAGGTTDTQYF
15,.,TRBJ2-5,TRBV10-2,CASSDGLAGGETQYF
14,.,TRBJ1-4,TRBV2,CASTLTGFNEKLFF
12,.,TRBJ2-7,TRBV5-6,CASSLDRYEQYF
16,.,TRBJ2-7,TRBV7-8,CASSLRPSGLLYEQYF
16,.,TRBJ2-4,TRBV28,CASSLSLGQGSGIQYF
15,.,TRBJ2-4,TRBV5-8,CASSPGRIAKNIQYF
14,.,TRBJ1-1,TRBV5-8,CASSLMLGQLEAFF
15,.,TRBJ2-1,TRBV6-1,CASIPTSGGYNEQFF
13,.,TRBJ2-1,TRBV9,CASSTGPLTEQFF
12,.,TRBJ2-1,TRBV6-6,CASSLTEDEQFF
14,.,TRBJ2-4,TRBV7-2,CASSPSVGKNIQYF
15,.,TRBJ2-1,TRBV5-1,CASSFDYQTYNEQFF
18,.,TRBJ1-5,TRBV7-8,CASSLDRFSGTTNQPQHF
15,.,TRBJ2-3,TRBV5-1,CASSLRQGDTDTQYF
13,.,TRBJ2-7,TRBV4-1,CASSQGETYEQYF
12,.,TRBJ1-1,TRBV19,CATSTGGPEAFF
13,.,TRBJ2-1,TRBV19,CASSRGTSDEQFF
14,.,TRBJ1-2,TRBV10-2,CASSEDRGGSGYTF
13,.,TRBJ1-3,TRBV6-1,CASSHHSGNTIYF
14,once,TRBJ1-6,TRBV6-5,CASTIDRVNSPLHF
15,.,TRBJ2-7,TRBV5-8,CASSRGTGEPYEQYF
15,.,TRBJ1-1,TRBV5-5,CASSLQGGGNTEAFF
12,.,TRBJ1-2,TRBV4-3,CASSQGVEGYTF
14,.,TRBJ1-3,TRBV10-3,CAISMESSGNTIYF
17,.,TRBJ1-1,TRBV4-1,CASSRAPRDRGNTEAFF
13,.,.,TRBV6-5,CASSPGESYEQYF
17,once,TRBJ1-4,TRBV5-4,CASSFPPRGGGEEKLFF
13,.,TRBJ1-1,TRBV30,CAWSVGLGGEAFF
14,.,TRBJ2-2,TRBV19,CASMGGVWTGELFF
14,.,TRBJ2-7,TRBV11-2,CASSLERTAYEQYF